Following are 10 T cell receptor beta chains from one sample sequenced in a study of cytomegalovirus exposure and HLA in healthy donors. The PCR ran on 60 Vbeta and 13 Jbeta primers. Here immunoSEQ multiplex PCR was the method, and the copy in TCRdb shows in-frame clones only, minus some. The table includes approximately 190,000 clones, around 87% detected once. The material sequenced was PBMCs. These receptors were collected from a boy between 2 and 10 years old in good health and CMV-seronegative.

CDR3 protein: CASEGAGELFF. CDR3 nucleotides: TGTGCCAGCGAAGGGGCCGGGGAGCTGTTTTTT. J is TRBJ2-2 and V is TRBV6-1, with TRBD1 as a possible D gene (5 bases). Germline-derived CDR1 and CDR2 are MNHNS and SASEGT. V was shortened by 8 bases and J by 6 bases, with 7 bases between the two germline ends. This CDR3 region has 11 residues.

The chain links TRBV19 to TRBJ2-1; 9 bases agree with TRBD2. Germline assignment: CDR1 LNHDA and CDR2 SQIVND (reference sequence). The CDR3 length is 12 residues. V lost 6 bases and J lost 11; bases outside the gene matches: 5. As DNA, the CDR3 is TGTGCCAGTAGGGAACTAGCGGGTCAGCAGTTCTTC. The encoded protein is CASRELAGQQFF.

The chain uses TRBV9 and TRBJ2-7; 7 nucleotides align to TRBD1. In germline, CDR1 is SGDLS, CDR2 YYNGEE. The J segment lost 3 bases and the V segment lost 4 bases, leaving 10 bases of the junction unmatched. The CDR3 has 15 amino acids. This CDR3 is CASSPGPGQIYEQYF. In nucleotides, the CDR3 is TGTGCCAGCAGCCCCGGCCCGGGACAGATCTACGAGCAGTACTTC.

CDR3 nucleotides: TGTGCCAGCAGTGAAGGTGGCAGGGGGAACACTGAAGCTTTCTTT. Its translation: CASSEGGRGNTEAFF. The chain carries TRBV6-1 and TRBJ1-1, with D possibly matching TRBD1 (6 bases). CDR1 is MNHNS and CDR2 is SASEGT in the germline V gene. The V and J ends lost 1 base and 1 base respectively, with 10 bases between them. The CDR3 is 15 residues long.

The chain joins TRBV18 to TRBJ1-2, with TRBD1 identical over 9 bases. Germline assignment: CDR1 KGHSH and CDR2 LQKENI. The CDR3 has 15 amino acids. Trimming took 0 bases from V and 4 from J; bases not matched to a gene: 3. CDR3 amino acids: CASSPPDRGVYGYTF. CDR3 nucleotides: TGTGCCAGCTCACCACCAGACAGGGGGGTCTATGGCTACACCTTC.

This clone has only a few counts. The chain uses TRBV30 and TRBJ2-2, with no clear D. The CDR3 totals 12 residues. Germline lookup yields CDR1 GTSNPN and CDR2 SVGIG (reference sequence). V was trimmed by 2 bases and J by 3 bases, leaving 4 bases between them. CDR3 DNA: TGTGCCTGGAGTCCAGACACCGGGGAGCTGTTTTTT. Translation: CAWSPDTGELFF.

This chain links TRBV6-5 with TRBJ1-5; the D is unclear. CDR3 length: 15 residues. CDR1 and CDR2 from the germline V gene are MNHEY and SVGAGI. V lost 6 bases and J 5 bases, leaving 17 bases between the germline ends. In nucleotides, the CDR3 is TGTGCCAGCAGGGCACGACGGTTGGCGGATCAGCCCCAGCATTTT. It yields the protein CASRARRLADQPQHF.

The genes are TRBV9 and TRBJ2-5; possible D gene TRBD2, 7 bases. The germline V gene encodes CDR1 SGDLS and CDR2 YYNGEE. V gave up 4 bases and J gave up 2 bases, with 15 bases separating them. The CDR3 sequence is 15 residues long. The CDR3 sequence is CASSQGGRGQETQYF. Here the CDR3 DNA reads TGTGCCAGCAGCCAAGGGGGGCGGGGGCAAGAGACCCAGTACTTC.

J is TRBJ1-4 and V is TRBV2; D might be TRBD1 (5 bases). This CDR3 has 13 residues. Looked up from germline, CDR1 is SNHLY and CDR2 is FYNNEI. V lost 3 bases and J 8 bases, leaving 10 bases between the germline ends. CDR3 residues: CASSDRVREKLFF. CDR3 DNA: TGTGCCAGCAGTGACAGGGTGCGCGAAAAACTGTTTTTT.

The gene calls are TRBV4-2 and TRBJ2-1, with TRBD2 as a possible D gene (5 bases). Germline V gene data show CDR1 as LGHNA and CDR2 as YNFKEQ. The CDR3 contains 14 residues. V was pared by 3 bases and J by 3 bases, with 9 bases between. The CDR3 bases are TGTGCCAGCAGCCACGGACGGGGCTACAATGAGCAGTTCTTC. This encodes CASSHGRGYNEQFF.